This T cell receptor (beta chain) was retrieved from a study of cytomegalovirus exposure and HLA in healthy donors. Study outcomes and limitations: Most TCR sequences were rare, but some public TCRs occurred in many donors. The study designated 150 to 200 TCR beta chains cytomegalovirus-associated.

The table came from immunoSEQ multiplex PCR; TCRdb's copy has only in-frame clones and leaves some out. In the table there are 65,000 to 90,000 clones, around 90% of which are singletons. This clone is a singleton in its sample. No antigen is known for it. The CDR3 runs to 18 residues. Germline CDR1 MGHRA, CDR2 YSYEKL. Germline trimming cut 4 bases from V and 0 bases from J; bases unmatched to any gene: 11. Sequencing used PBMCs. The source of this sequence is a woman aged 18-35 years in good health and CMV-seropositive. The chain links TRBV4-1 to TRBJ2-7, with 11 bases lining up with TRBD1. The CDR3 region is CASSRRNSGTGGSYEQYF. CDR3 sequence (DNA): TGCGCCAGCAGCCGTCGGAATTCCGGGACAGGGGGCTCCTACGAGCAGTACTTC.